What follows is one TCR beta chain and its context. Its specificity is unknown. The source of the sample is a study of OX40 agonist ivuxolimab in advanced cancers. Study summary: Of mixed ages from about 20 to 90 and averaging around 60 years, the group was roughly 85% male.

This CDR3 comprises 13 residues. V trimming: 2 bases; J trimming: 11 bases; junction bases outside the gene matches: 8. Germline V gene sequence: CDR1 ENHRY, CDR2 SYGVKD. General observations from the study: Among expanded peripheral T cells, antigen specificity went undetermined. CD4+ and CD8+ blood T cells expanded clonally by week 6 at 0.1 to 3.0 mg/kg.

Produced via immunoSEQ multiplex PCR; TCRdb's table is partial and in-frame only. Of more than 95,000 clones listed, 80% to 90% are singletons. The clonotype was recovered from an adult with an advanced solid tumor such as melanoma, head and neck, liver or kidney cancer. This sample comprised CD4+ or CD8+ T cells sorted from blood, obtained in a trial of the OX40 agonist ivuxolimab. This chain joins TRBV10-3 and TRBJ1-2, with TRBD1 matching over 7 bases. The CDR3, as DNA: TGTGCCATCAGTGAGACAGGGGAGTTTCGGTACACCTTC. This sequence encodes CAISETGEFRYTF.